Sequencing of this T cell receptor beta chain was carried out in a study of blood T cell repertoires in COVID-19. Study at large: Samples representing acute and convalescent COVID-19 were sourced from the United States, Italy and Spain. Sources were T cells, B-cell-depleted T cells, or PBMCs; the material itself was cDNA or gDNA.

Original methodology: Amplification of reference gene primers provided the estimated nucleated cell counts. Only in-frame clones appear in the TCRdb table, and some are missing; sequencing was by immunoSEQ multiplex PCR. The DNA was the basis for D and trimming; V, J and clone size are from that table. The data hold about 63,000 clones, with approximately 80% observed a single time. This CDR3 has 13 amino acids. Germline CDR1 and CDR2: LNHDA and SQIVND (reference sequence). V gave up 6 bases and J gave up 1 base; unmatched junction bases: 2. This clone appeared a few times. Sequenced input: peripheral blood. V usage is TRBV19 and J usage is TRBJ2-7; 8 nucleotides match TRBD2. This TCR came from a woman older than 75 with acute or convalescent COVID-19. The CDR3 reads CASSPGGSYEQYF. Here the CDR3 DNA reads TGTGCCAGTAGCCCGGGAGGGTCCTACGAGCAGTACTTC.